The 32 T cell receptor beta chains below all came from one sample that was sequenced in a study of T cell changes during pregnancy in multiple sclerosis. The protocol was immunoSEQ multiplex PCR, while the TCRdb copy is restricted to in-frame clones and leaves out a portion. The profile shows about 59,000 clones, approximately 90% of them singletons. The specimen was peripheral blood, collected in the third trimester of pregnancy. Receptors originate from a female donor in good health, enrolled as a control in a pregnancy study.

This rearrangement joins TRBV7-2 to TRBJ2-5; D might be TRBD1 (6 bases). From germline, CDR1 is SGHTA and CDR2 FQGNSA. Trimming removed 5 bases from V and 5 bases from J, with 12 bases in between. The CDR3 sequence is 13 residues long. CDR3 bases: TGTGCCAGCAGCCTGGACAGAGGGGAGACCCAGTACTTC. This encodes CASSLDRGETQYF.

The chain combines TRBV9 with TRBJ1-3, with a possible D match to TRBD1 (5 bases). Trimming took 2 bases from V and 0 from J, leaving 12 bases between them. CDR1 is SGDLS and CDR2 is YYNGEE in the germline V gene. The CDR3 spans 16 residues. CDR3 residues: CASSVQGSTSGNTIYF. The CDR3 DNA follows: TGTGCCAGCAGCGTTCAGGGCTCTACCTCTGGAAACACCATATATTTT.

The chain joins TRBV27 to TRBJ2-7; 8 bases line up with TRBD1. The germline V gene has CDR1 MNHEY and CDR2 SMNVEV (reference sequence). Germline trimming cut 3 bases from V and 4 bases from J; bases unmatched to any gene: 5. The CDR3 totals 14 residues. The CDR3 DNA reads as TGTGCCAGCAGTTTGATCAGGGGGCCTTACGAGCAGTACTTC. Translating gives CASSLIRGPYEQYF.

This clone was recorded only once. The chain combines TRBV29-1 with TRBJ1-2; unclear D gene. The germline V and J ends were trimmed by 2 bases and 2 bases, with 6 bases remaining between them. From germline, CDR1 is SQVTM and CDR2 ANQGSEA. The CDR3 contains 12 residues. This CDR3 reads CSVESINYGYTF. In DNA, the CDR3 is TGCAGCGTTGAATCAATCAACTATGGCTACACCTTC.

The V call is TRBV19, the J call TRBJ2-2, with 8 bases lining up with TRBD1. Germline CDR1 is LNHDA and CDR2 is SQIVND (reference sequence). The V segment lost 4 bases and the J segment 4 bases; nucleotides outside the gene matches: 5. This CDR3 is built from 15 residues. CDR3 loop: CASSKGQVITGELFF. The CDR3 DNA reads TGTGCCAGTAGTAAGGGACAGGTAATCACCGGGGAGCTGTTTTTT.

V gene TRBV6-6 combines with J gene TRBJ1-2, with 8 bases identical to TRBD1. Looked up from germline, CDR1 is MNHNY and CDR2 is SVGAGI (reference sequence). This CDR3 is built from 13 residues. The trim removed 5 bases at V and 3 bases at J, leaving 2 bases unmatched. The CDR3 reads CASSLGQDYGYTF. The CDR3 DNA is TGTGCCAGCAGTCTGGGACAGGACTATGGCTACACCTTC.

The V call is TRBV18, the J call TRBJ1-1, with a tentative D call TRBD1 (6 bases). The CDR3 spans 15 residues. V lost 2 bases to trimming and J lost 2 bases, with 12 bases between them. The germline gives CDR1 KGHSH, CDR2 LQKENI. The DNA of the CDR3 is TGTGCCAGCTCACCAAGCGGGACAACCAACACTGAAGCTTTCTTT. It translates to CASSPSGTTNTEAFF.

The CDR3 bases are TGTGCCAGCAGCGTAACAAGCGGGTCCTACAATGAGCAGTTCTTC. It translates to CASSVTSGSYNEQFF. V usage is TRBV9 and J usage is TRBJ2-1, with D maybe TRBD2 (6 bases). Germline V gives CDR1 SGDLS, CDR2 YYNGEE. This CDR3 region has 15 residues. V was clipped by 1 base and J by 1 base, with 9 bases between them. The full variable domain, rest sourced from reference TRBV9 and TRBJ2-1, is DSGVTQTPKHLITATGQRVTLRCSPRSGDLSVYWYQQSLDQGLQFLIQYYNGEERAKGNILERFSAQQFPDLHSELNLSSLELGDSALYFCASSVTSGSYNEQFFGPGTRLTVL.

The V and J genes are TRBV4-2 and TRBJ1-2; 9 bases match TRBD1. This CDR3 is 17 amino acids long. V gave up 4 bases and J gave up 7 bases; unmatched junction bases: 16. Germline CDR1 and CDR2: LGHNA and YNFKEQ. The CDR3: CASSLPGGQGFSRGYTF. As DNA, the CDR3 is TGTGCCAGCAGCCTCCCCGGAGGACAGGGGTTTTCGCGTGGCTACACCTTC.

This chain links TRBV6-5 with TRBJ2-4, with TRBD1 matching over 7 bases. Germline V gene lookup returns CDR1 MNHEY and CDR2 SVGAGI. V lost 7 bases and J lost 1; bases outside the gene matches: 7. This CDR3 is built from 15 residues. CDR3 nucleotide sequence: TGTGCCAGCAAAGTGTACAGGGGTGCCAAAAACATTCAGTACTTC. Residues: CASKVYRGAKNIQYF.

The gene calls are TRBV6-5 and TRBJ1-3; maybe TRBD1 (6 bases). The CDR3 is 16 amino acids. Germline assignment: CDR1 MNHEY and CDR2 SVGAGI. Trimming removed 0 bases from V and 0 bases from J, with 9 bases in between. CDR3 region: CASSYSQGRSGNTIYF. CDR3 DNA: TGTGCCAGCAGTTACTCGCAGGGGCGCTCTGGAAACACCATATATTTT.

The V and J genes are TRBV6-5 and TRBJ1-6, with D hard to call. This CDR3 is built from 13 residues. Germline values: CDR1 MNHEY, CDR2 SVGAGI. The V end lost 6 bases, the J end lost 9 bases, and 12 bases lay between the germline ends. The CDR3 protein is CASRRAIGSPLHF. The CDR3 DNA sequence: TGTGCCAGCAGGAGGGCCATTGGTTCACCCCTCCACTTT.

The chain recombines TRBV2 with TRBJ1-5; the match to TRBD1 covers 7 bases. Looked up from germline, CDR1 is SNHLY and CDR2 is FYNNEI. Trimming at V came to 4 bases and at J to 1 base, leaving 7 bases not matched to a gene. CDR3 length equals 16 residues. The CDR3 DNA follows: TGTGCCAGCAGTGGACAGGGCCCGGGGAGCAATCAGCCCCAGCATTTT. Translating gives CASSGQGPGSNQPQHF.

The chain carries TRBV6-5 and TRBJ2-7; 7 nucleotides match TRBD1. Germline CDR1 and CDR2: MNHEY and SVGAGI. There are 14 residues in the CDR3. With V trimmed by 6 bases and J by 3 bases, 8 bases remained unmatched. CDR3 loop: CASREGQAHYEQYF. CDR3 in DNA: TGTGCCAGCAGGGAAGGACAGGCTCACTACGAGCAGTACTTC.

The rearrangement uses TRBV7-3 and TRBJ2-2; a weak D match, TRBD1 (5 bases). Germline V lookup: CDR1 SGHTA, CDR2 FQGTGA. The CDR3 is made up of 13 amino acids. Trimming took 3 bases from V and 4 from J, leaving 6 bases between them. CDR3 amino acids: CASSFTGTGELFF. CDR3 nucleotide sequence: TGTGCCAGCAGCTTCACAGGCACCGGGGAGCTGTTTTTT.

The chain links TRBV5-4 to TRBJ2-1; 8 positions agree with TRBD2. Per germline, CDR1 SGHNT and CDR2 YYREEE (reference sequence). This CDR3 has 18 amino acids. Trimming removed 4 bases from V and 0 bases from J; junction bases left unmatched: 12. CDR3 residues: CASSPGTRIPSSYNEQFF. CDR3 nucleotide sequence: TGTGCCAGCAGCCCGGGGACTAGAATTCCTAGCTCCTACAATGAGCAGTTCTTC. Full variable domain (rest looked up from reference TRBV5-4 and TRBJ2-1): ETGVTQSPTHLIKTRGQQVTLRCSSQSGHNTVSWYQQALGQGPQFIFQYYREEENGRGNFPPRFSGLQFPNYSSELNVNALELDDSALYLCASSPGTRIPSSYNEQFFGPGTRLTVL.

This clone was detected only a few times. The chain combines TRBV19 with TRBJ1-2, with D unclear. Germline V lookup: CDR1 LNHDA, CDR2 SQIVND (reference sequence). The CDR3 is 14 residues long. The ends were cut back, 5 bases at V and 3 bases at J, with 13 bases in the middle. CDR3 region: CASSPAGVYYGYTF. CDR3 DNA: TGTGCCAGTAGTCCAGCCGGGGTTTACTATGGCTACACCTTC.

Notes on this clone: Other DNA sequences from this sample encode an identical CDR3 as well. V is TRBV15 and J is TRBJ1-2, with D unresolved. This CDR3 region has 14 residues. V dropped 0 bases and J dropped 4 bases, with 9 bases sitting between them. Germline V gene sequence: CDR1 LNHNV, CDR2 YYDKDF (reference sequence). This CDR3 reads CATSRDRQAYGYTF. The CDR3 nucleotides are TGTGCCACCAGCAGAGATCGGCAGGCCTATGGCTACACCTTC.

The V gene is TRBV5-4, the J gene TRBJ1-4, with D maybe TRBD1 (6 bases). Trimming stripped 3 bases from V and 5 bases from J, with 11 bases between. This CDR3 comprises 14 residues. Germline values: CDR1 SGHNT, CDR2 YYREEE (reference sequence). The CDR3 region has the DNA TGTGCCAGCAGCTCATACAGGGACAATGAAAAACTGTTTTTT. Translating it yields CASSSYRDNEKLFF. Using reference TRBV5-4 and TRBJ1-4 for the parts outside the CDR3, the full variable domain is ETGVTQSPTHLIKTRGQQVTLRCSSQSGHNTVSWYQQALGQGPQFIFQYYREEENGRGNFPPRFSGLQFPNYSSELNVNALELDDSALYLCASSSYRDNEKLFFGSGTQLSVL.

The rearrangement joins TRBV7-2 to TRBJ2-5; 11 bases match TRBD2. Germline CDR1 is SGHTA and CDR2 is FQGNSA. J was trimmed by 3 bases and V by 3 bases; bases with no gene match: 3. The CDR3 has 15 amino acids. As DNA, the CDR3 is TGTGCCAGCAGCTTTACTAGCGGGGGAAAAGAGACCCAGTACTTC. This translates into CASSFTSGGKETQYF.

The count of this clone is one. V gene TRBV11-3 combines with J gene TRBJ1-1, with D perhaps matching TRBD1 (5 bases). Germline-derived CDR1 and CDR2 are SGHNT and YENEEA. CDR3 length equals 14 residues. Trimming pared 4 bases from V and 0 bases from J, leaving 9 bases between. CDR3 sequence reads: CASSSGHMNTEAFF. DNA of the CDR3: TGTGCCAGCAGCTCCGGACACATGAACACTGAAGCTTTCTTT.

CDR3 amino acids: CASSQDDSGLEQYF. CDR3 bases: TGCGCCAGCAGCCAAGACGACTCAGGGCTCGAGCAGTACTTC. The chain couples TRBV4-3 to TRBJ2-7; the D gene is possibly TRBD1 (5 bases). The germline V and J ends were trimmed by 0 bases and 6 bases, with 12 bases remaining between them. The CDR3 has 14 residues. Germline V gene lookup returns CDR1 LGHNA and CDR2 YSLEER.

The chain links TRBV9 to TRBJ2-1, with 9 nucleotides matching TRBD1. CDR1 is SGDLS, CDR2 YYNGEE, per germline. Unmatched junction bases numbered 8, after V lost 4 bases and J lost 9 bases. This CDR3 contains 14 residues. This CDR3 reads CASSSYLTGGEQFF. The CDR3 DNA reads as TGTGCCAGCAGCTCGTACTTGACAGGGGGTGAGCAGTTCTTC.

CDR3 nucleotide sequence: TGTGCCAGCAGTTACAGGGGAGGAACTGAAGCTTTCTTT. This encodes CASSYRGGTEAFF. The gene calls are TRBV6-5 and TRBJ1-1; possibly TRBD1 for D (5 bases). Trimming took 2 bases from V and 5 from J, leaving 9 bases between them. The CDR3 has 13 residues. The germline V gene has CDR1 MNHEY and CDR2 SVGAGI.

The V gene is TRBV5-1, the J gene TRBJ2-5; 7 bases are a match to TRBD1. Germline trimming cut 3 bases from V and 5 bases from J; bases unmatched to any gene: 16. The germline V gene encodes CDR1 SGHRS and CDR2 YFSETQ. This CDR3 has 17 amino acids. The DNA for the CDR3 is TGCGCCAGCAGCTCGACTTTTACAGGGGCCACCGGGGAGACCCAGTACTTC. Its protein product is CASSSTFTGATGETQYF.

This chain links TRBV7-9 with TRBJ1-1; a possible D gene is TRBD1 (6 bases). Trimming took off 6 bases at V and 6 bases at J, with 11 bases between the two ends. The CDR3 contains 12 residues. The germline V gene has CDR1 SEHNR and CDR2 FQNEAQ (reference sequence). As DNA, the CDR3 is TGTGCCAGCAGTAGGGGGATTCCTGAAGCTTTCTTT. Translating it yields CASSRGIPEAFF.

This clone has a single count. This chain links TRBV4-3 with TRBJ2-1; a weak D match, TRBD1 (6 bases). The germline V gene encodes CDR1 LGHNA and CDR2 YSLEER. Trimming took 0 bases from V and 4 from J, leaving 7 bases between them. The CDR3 runs to 14 residues. CDR3 protein: CASSQEGGYNEQFF. As DNA, the CDR3 is TGCGCCAGCAGCCAAGAAGGGGGATACAATGAGCAGTTCTTC.

This clone occurred a few times. The chain joins TRBV30 to TRBJ1-2; 7 bases line up with TRBD1. This CDR3 is 13 amino acids long. Germline CDR1 is GTSNPN and CDR2 is SVGIG (reference sequence). V dropped 2 bases and J dropped 3; count of bases not matched to a gene: 3. CDR3: CAWSYQGDYGYTF. CDR3 nucleotides: TGTGCCTGGAGTTACCAGGGGGACTATGGCTACACCTTC. Together with reference TRBV30 and TRBJ1-2, the CDR3 gives the full variable domain: SQTIHQWPATLVQPVGSPLSLECTVEGTSNPNLYWYRQAAGRGLQLLFYSVGIGQISSEVPQNLSASRPQDRQFILSSKKLLLSDSGFYLCAWSYQGDYGYTFGSGTRLTVV.

In this sample, this clone turned up once. The chain has TRBV5-1 and TRBJ1-1; D may be TRBD1 (5 bases). This CDR3 comprises 15 residues. V was trimmed by 2 bases and J by 0 bases, leaving 11 bases between them. CDR1 and CDR2 (germline): SGHRS, YFSETQ. The CDR3 DNA reads TGCGCCAGCAGCTTTGCGAGGGACTTGAACACTGAAGCTTTCTTT. This sequence encodes CASSFARDLNTEAFF. The full variable domain, with the rest looked up from reference TRBV5-1 and TRBJ1-1, is KAGVTQTPRYLIKTRGQQVTLSCSPISGHRSVSWYQQTPGQGLQFLFEYFSETQRNKGNFPGRFSGRQFSNSRSEMNVSTLELGDSALYLCASSFARDLNTEAFFGQGTRLTVV.

The gene calls are TRBV18 and TRBJ1-2, with D possibly being TRBD1 (5 bases). The CDR3 has 15 residues. Germline lookup yields CDR1 KGHSH and CDR2 LQKENI. Trimming took off 0 bases at V and 3 bases at J, with 11 bases between the two ends. In DNA form, the CDR3 reads TGTGCCAGCTCACCACCGAGTGTGACAGACTATGGCTACACCTTC. This translates into CASSPPSVTDYGYTF.

The V gene is TRBV19, the J gene TRBJ1-2; D is unclear. This CDR3 has 15 amino acids. The ends were cut back, 5 bases at V and 2 bases at J, with 15 bases in the middle. Germline loops: CDR1 LNHDA, CDR2 SQIVND (reference sequence). The DNA for the CDR3 is TGTGCCAGTAGTGTTCCCGGGCGCGGGAACTATGGCTACACCTTC. It codes for CASSVPGRGNYGYTF. Looking up the rest from reference TRBV19 and TRBJ1-2 gives the full variable domain: DGGITQSPKYLFRKEGQNVTLSCEQNLNHDAMYWYRQDPGQGLRLIYYSQIVNDFQKGDIAEGYSVSREKKESFPLTVTSAQKNPTAFYLCASSVPGRGNYGYTFGSGTRLTVV.

This chain joins TRBV7-9 and TRBJ1-2, with a weak D call TRBD1 (6 bases). Germline lookup yields CDR1 SEHNR and CDR2 FQNEAQ (reference sequence). The CDR3 extends over 13 amino acids. The V gene lost 6 bases and the J gene lost 2 bases, with 10 bases spanning the gap. As DNA, the CDR3 is TGTGCCAGCAGTCCTACAGGGAACTATGGCTACACCTTC. Its translation is CASSPTGNYGYTF.